The T cell receptor (beta chain) under discussion was sequenced for a study of T-cell reconstitution after alpha-beta-depleted transplantation in children listed by TCRdb under 2016. Context from the whole study: Using TCR repertoire profiling, the study quantitatively followed how T-cell immune reconstitution unfolded in children after TCRalphabeta/CD19-depleted allogeneic hematopoietic cell transplantation.

Compared with germline, V lacks 7 bases and J lacks 1 base; bases without a gene match: 7. The CDR3 numbers 15 residues from cysteine through phenylalanine. Of all the DNA, just the CDR3 is kept, 45 bases in frame from base 1. For CDR1 and CDR2, the germline V gene lists SQVTM and ANQGSEA. This clonotype was counted many times. Its specific antigen is unknown. The input lacks base qualities; no much larger clone sits a single base away. The library came from PCR. For sequencing, an Illumina HiSeq 2500 was employed. TCR libraries were prepared with molecular barcoding, using unique molecular identifiers to normalize TCRbeta repertoire quantification. TCRdb cleaned the public reads at Q25 with fastp, built clones with MiXCR and kept in-frame beta chains. Entries are consolidated by CDR3 protein sequence, retaining the most common genes and DNA. The sample includes fewer than 120,000 distinct CDR3 sequences, with 10% observed a single time. Jointly, the top ten make up approximately 8% of the sample.

This specimen consisted of PBMCs from the stem cell graft donor, obtained from the stem cell graft. The receptor comes from a human donor who donated a stem cell graft to a child with acute lymphoblastic leukemia. Here the chain combines TRBV29-1 and TRBJ2-2; 9 junctional bases match TRBD2. The bases are TGCAGCGCCGAGGCGGGAGGGATGAACACCGGGGAGCTGTTTTTT. Its protein reads: CSAEAGGMNTGELFF.